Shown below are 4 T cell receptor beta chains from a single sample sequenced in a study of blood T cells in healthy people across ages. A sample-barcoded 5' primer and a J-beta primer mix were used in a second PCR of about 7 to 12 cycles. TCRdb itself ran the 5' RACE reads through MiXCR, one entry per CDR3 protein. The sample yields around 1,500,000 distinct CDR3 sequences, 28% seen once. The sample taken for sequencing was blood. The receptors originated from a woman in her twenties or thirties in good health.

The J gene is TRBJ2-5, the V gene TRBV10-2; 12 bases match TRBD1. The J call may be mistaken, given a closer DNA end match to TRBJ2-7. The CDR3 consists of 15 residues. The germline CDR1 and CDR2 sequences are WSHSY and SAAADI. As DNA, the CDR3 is TGCGCCAGCATAGCCGGGACAGGGGGCCTCTACGAGCAGTACTTC. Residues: CASIAGTGGLYEQYF.

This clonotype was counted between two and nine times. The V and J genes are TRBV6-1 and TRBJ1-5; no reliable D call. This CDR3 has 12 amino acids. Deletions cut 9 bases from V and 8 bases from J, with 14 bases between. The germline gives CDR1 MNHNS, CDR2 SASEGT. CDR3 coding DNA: TGTGCCAGTCACACCATCTTTGAGCCCCAGCATTTT. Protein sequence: CASHTIFEPQHF.

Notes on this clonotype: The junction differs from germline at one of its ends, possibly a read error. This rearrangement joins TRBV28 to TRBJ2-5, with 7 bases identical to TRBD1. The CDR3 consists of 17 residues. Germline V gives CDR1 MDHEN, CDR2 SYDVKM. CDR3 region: CASSFKLGQTFQETQDF. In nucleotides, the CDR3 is TGTGCCAGCAGTTTTAAATTGGGACAGACCTTCCAAGAGACCCAGGACTTC.

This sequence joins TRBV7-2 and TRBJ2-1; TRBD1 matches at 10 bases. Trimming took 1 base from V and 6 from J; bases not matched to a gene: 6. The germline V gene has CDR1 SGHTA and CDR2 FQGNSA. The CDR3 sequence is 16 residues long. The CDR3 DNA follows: TGTGCCAGCAGCTTAGTTGAGAGGACAGGGGGCAATGAGCAGTTCTTC. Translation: CASSLVERTGGNEQFF.